The entry below gives a single TCR beta chain sequence along with its context. The antigen it binds to is not known. The record has no base qualities; no much larger clone is one base away. CDR3 length: 14 amino acids, cysteine to phenylalanine. Only CDR3 DNA remains: 42 bases, in frame from the first base. CDR1 MNHEY and CDR2 SVGAGI are derived from the germline V gene. Between the V and J ends, shortened by 0 bases and 5 bases respectively, the junction contains 10 bases. Collaborating institutions collected whole blood in K2EDTA tubes following their own protocols. Collaborator samples were shipped for TCRbeta analysis as frozen whole blood, isolated PBMCs, or DNA extracted from either sample type. The sample originates from a study of blood T cell repertoires in COVID-19 (dated by TCRdb to the early 2020s). The study in broad terms: Collaborator samples came from the United States, Italy and Spain and covered acute and convalescent phases of COVID-19. The material from the prospective study consisted of cDNA or gDNA derived from T cells, B-cell-depleted T cells, or PBMCs. Subjects who had been exposed to COVID-19, were actively infected with it, or had recovered from it provided the deeply sampled blood TCRbeta repertoires that made up the dataset. The repertoires were made available in a free public database intended to serve as a resource for research on the immune response to SARS-CoV-2. The samples were drawn from two sources: the first 160 participants of the ongoing ImmuneRACE study, and approximately 1,300 subjects contributed by 6 global collaborators. A de-identified subject ID, COVID-19 status, age in years and sex were almost always included in the sample metadata. Where available, HLA class I and class II types were obtained from metadata supplied by the sample provider rather than from assay-based typing. General conclusions and limits of the study: The amount of clinical and demographic metadata varied by source and participant and was provided uncurated.

TCRbeta CDR3 regions were amplified from genomic DNA by means of the immunoSEQ Assay, a bias-controlled multiplex PCR. As for the original processing: Nucleated cell counts per sample were estimated from amplification of reference gene primers within the assay. To quantify the absolute abundance of each unique TCRbeta CDR3 rearrangement, sequence reads were collapsed and filtered. For each sample, productive Simpson clonality was calculated as the square root of Simpson's diversity index across productive rearrangements. In TCRdb, the immuneACCESS table is reduced to in-frame sequences with V and J assigned. These tables do not hold every clone; where another copy was compared, an unresolved V gene accounts for under half, and the others remain unexplained. V, J and clone size were drawn from that table, and D and trimming were deduced from the DNA. Across this sample there are over 60,000 clones, with roughly 89% seen only once. Together, the top ten hold roughly 9% of the sample.

In this chain, TRBV6-5 is recombined with TRBJ2-5; the D segment could be TRBD1, given 6 matching bases. This TCR came from an older man with acute or convalescent COVID-19. Sequencing input: peripheral blood. The sequence in DNA is TGTGCCAGCAGTTACTCCAGGGACACGGAGACCCAGTACTTC. This is translated as CASSYSRDTETQYF.